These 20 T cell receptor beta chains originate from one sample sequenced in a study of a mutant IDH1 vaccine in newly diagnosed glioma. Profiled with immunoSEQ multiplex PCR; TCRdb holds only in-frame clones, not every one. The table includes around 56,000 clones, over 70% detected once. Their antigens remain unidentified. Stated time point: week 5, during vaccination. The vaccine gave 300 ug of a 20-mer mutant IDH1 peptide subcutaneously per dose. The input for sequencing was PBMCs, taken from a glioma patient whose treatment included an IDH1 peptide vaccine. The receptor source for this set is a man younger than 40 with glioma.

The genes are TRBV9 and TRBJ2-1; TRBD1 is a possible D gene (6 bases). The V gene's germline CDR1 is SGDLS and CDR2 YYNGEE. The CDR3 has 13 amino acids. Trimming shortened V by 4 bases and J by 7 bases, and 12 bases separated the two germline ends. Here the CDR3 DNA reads TGTGCCAGCAGCTCCAGGGGTCAGAATGAGCAGTTCTTC. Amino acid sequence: CASSSRGQNEQFF.

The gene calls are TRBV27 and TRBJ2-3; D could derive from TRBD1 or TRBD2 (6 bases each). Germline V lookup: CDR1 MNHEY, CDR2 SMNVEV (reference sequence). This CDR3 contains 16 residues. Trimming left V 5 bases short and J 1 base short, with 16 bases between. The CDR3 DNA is TGTGCCAGCAGTACCGGCCTGGAGGGGGGCACAGATACGCAGTATTTT. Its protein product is CASSTGLEGGTDTQYF.

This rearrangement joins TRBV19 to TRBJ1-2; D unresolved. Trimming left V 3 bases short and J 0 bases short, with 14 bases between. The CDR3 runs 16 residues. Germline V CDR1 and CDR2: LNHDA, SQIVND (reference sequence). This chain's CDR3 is CASSISEGRTNYGYTF. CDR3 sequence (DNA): TGTGCCAGTAGTATCTCGGAGGGCAGAACTAACTATGGCTACACCTTC.

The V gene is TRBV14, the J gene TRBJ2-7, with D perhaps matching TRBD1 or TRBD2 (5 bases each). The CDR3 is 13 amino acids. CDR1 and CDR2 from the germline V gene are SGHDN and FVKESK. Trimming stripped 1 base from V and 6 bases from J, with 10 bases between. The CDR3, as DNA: TGTGCCAGCAGCCAAGCCGGGGCCGTCGAGCAGTACTTC. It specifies CASSQAGAVEQYF.

The CDR3 region is CASSVTGATNEKLFF. CDR3 nucleotide sequence: TGTGCCAGCAGCGTAACAGGGGCAACTAATGAAAAACTGTTTTTT. The V and J genes are TRBV7-9 and TRBJ1-4; 7 bases are a match to TRBD1. This CDR3 contains 15 residues. V was clipped by 5 bases and J by 0 bases; unmatched bases: 3. Germline-derived CDR1 and CDR2 are SEHNR and FQNEAQ (reference sequence).

The CDR3 loop is CASSPGQGASYGYTF. DNA for the CDR3: TGCGCCAGCAGCCCGGGACAGGGGGCCAGCTATGGCTACACCTTC. The V call is TRBV5-1, the J call TRBJ1-2; TRBD1 matches 12 bases. Germline CDR1 SGHRS, CDR2 YFSETQ. The V and J ends lost 4 bases and 4 bases, in that order; junction bases with no gene match: 5. The CDR3 consists of 15 residues.

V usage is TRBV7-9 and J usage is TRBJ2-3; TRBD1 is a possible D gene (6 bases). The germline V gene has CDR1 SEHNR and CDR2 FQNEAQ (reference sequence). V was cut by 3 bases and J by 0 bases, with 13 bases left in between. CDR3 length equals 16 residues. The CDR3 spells CASSLNAGASTDTQYF. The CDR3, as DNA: TGTGCCAGCAGCTTGAATGCAGGGGCTAGCACAGATACGCAGTATTTT.

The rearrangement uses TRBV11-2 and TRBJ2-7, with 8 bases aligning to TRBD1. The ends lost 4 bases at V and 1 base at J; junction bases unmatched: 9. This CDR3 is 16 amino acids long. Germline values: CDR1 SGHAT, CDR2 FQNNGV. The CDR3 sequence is CASSSLRTGTSYEQYF. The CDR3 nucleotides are TGTGCCAGCAGCTCCCTGAGGACAGGGACATCCTACGAGCAGTACTTC.

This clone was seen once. This chain's CDR3 is CASSYSGAWRTEAFF. In nucleotides, the CDR3 is TGTGCCAGCAGTTACTCCGGGGCCTGGAGAACTGAAGCTTTCTTT. This chain uses TRBV6-6 with TRBJ1-1, with a tentative D call TRBD1 (5 bases). V lost 0 bases and J lost 5, with 13 bases in between. The CDR3 is 15 amino acids. Germline V CDR1 and CDR2: MNHNY, SVGAGI (reference sequence).

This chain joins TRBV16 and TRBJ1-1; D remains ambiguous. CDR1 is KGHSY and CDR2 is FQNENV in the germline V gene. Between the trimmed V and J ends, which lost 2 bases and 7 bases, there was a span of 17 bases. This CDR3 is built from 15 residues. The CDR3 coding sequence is TGTGCCAGCAGCCAAAGGATATATCGGGGTAATGAAGCTTTCTTT. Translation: CASSQRIYRGNEAFF.

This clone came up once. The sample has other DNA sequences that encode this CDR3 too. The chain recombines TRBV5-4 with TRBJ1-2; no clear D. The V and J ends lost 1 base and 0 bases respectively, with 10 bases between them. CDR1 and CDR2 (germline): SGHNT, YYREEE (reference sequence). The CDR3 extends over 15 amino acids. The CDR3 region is CASSLFPPTNYGYTF. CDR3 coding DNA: TGTGCCAGCAGCTTGTTCCCCCCCACTAACTATGGCTACACCTTC.

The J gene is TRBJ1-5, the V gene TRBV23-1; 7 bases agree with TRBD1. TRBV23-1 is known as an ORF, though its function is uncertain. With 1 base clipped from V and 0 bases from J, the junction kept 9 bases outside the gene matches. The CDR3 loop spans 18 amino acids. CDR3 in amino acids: CASSQFLGTVYSNQPQHF. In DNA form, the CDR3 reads TGCGCCAGCAGTCAATTTCTCGGGACAGTATATAGCAATCAGCCCCAGCATTTT.

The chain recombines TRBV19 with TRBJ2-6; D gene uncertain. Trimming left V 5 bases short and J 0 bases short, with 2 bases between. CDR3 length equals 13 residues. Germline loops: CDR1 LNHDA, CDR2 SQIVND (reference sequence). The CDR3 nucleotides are TGTGCCAGTAGTGCCTCTGGGGCCAACGTCCTGACTTTC. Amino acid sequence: CASSASGANVLTF.

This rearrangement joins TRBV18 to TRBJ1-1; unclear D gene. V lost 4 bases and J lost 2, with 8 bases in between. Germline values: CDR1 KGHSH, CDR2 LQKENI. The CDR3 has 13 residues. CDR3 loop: CASSRIENTEAFF. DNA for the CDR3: TGTGCCAGCTCACGAATTGAAAACACTGAAGCTTTCTTT.

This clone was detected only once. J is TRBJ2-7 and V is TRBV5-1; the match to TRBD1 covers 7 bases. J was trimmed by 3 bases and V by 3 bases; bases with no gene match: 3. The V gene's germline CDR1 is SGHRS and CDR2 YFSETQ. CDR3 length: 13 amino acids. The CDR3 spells CASSSGQVYEQYF. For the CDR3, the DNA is TGCGCCAGCAGCTCCGGACAGGTCTACGAGCAGTACTTC.

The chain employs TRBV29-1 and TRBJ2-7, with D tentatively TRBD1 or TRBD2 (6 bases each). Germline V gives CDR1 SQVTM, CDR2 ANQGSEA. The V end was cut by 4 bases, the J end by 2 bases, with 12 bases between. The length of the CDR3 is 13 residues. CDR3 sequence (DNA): TGCAGCGTTGTACGGGGGCAAACCTACGAGCAGTACTTC. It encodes CSVVRGQTYEQYF.

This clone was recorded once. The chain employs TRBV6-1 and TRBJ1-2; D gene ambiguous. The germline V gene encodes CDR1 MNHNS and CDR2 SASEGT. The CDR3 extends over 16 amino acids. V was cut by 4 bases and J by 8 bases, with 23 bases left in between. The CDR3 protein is CASSAGEVGNKFGYTF. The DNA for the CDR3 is TGTGCCAGCAGTGCGGGTGAAGTCGGGAACAAATTCGGCTACACCTTC.

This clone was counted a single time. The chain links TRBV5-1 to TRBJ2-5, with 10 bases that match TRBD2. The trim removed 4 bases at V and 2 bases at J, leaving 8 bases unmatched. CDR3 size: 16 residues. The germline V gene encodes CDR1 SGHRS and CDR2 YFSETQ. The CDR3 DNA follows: TGCGCCAGCAGCCGGAGTAGCGGGGGGCCTCAAGAGACCCAGTACTTC. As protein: CASSRSSGGPQETQYF.

The CDR3 bases are TGTGCCAGCAGCTTGCGGGCACCTGAGGTTGAGCAGTTCTTC. Encoded protein: CASSLRAPEVEQFF. The chain carries TRBV5-5 and TRBJ2-1, with D unclear. CDR1 is SGHKS and CDR2 is YYEKEE in the germline V gene (reference sequence). The CDR3 extends over 14 amino acids. Trimming took off 1 base at V and 9 bases at J, with 14 bases between the two ends.

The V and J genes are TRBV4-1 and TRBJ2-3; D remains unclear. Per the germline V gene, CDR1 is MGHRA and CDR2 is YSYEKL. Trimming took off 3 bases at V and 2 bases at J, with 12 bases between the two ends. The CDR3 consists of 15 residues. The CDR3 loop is CASSQYETYTDTQYF. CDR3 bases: TGCGCCAGCAGCCAGTACGAGACCTACACAGATACGCAGTATTTT.